The present T cell receptor (beta chain) was sequenced within a study of T cell responses to AZD1222 COVID-19 vaccine. Findings and limits, study-wide: Spike-specific TCR depth and breadth grew after two AZD1222 doses. Vaccine-related CD4 TCRs covered spike, predominating at 160-218 and 743-854. At baseline, seropositivity was found in only 6 or 7 AZD1222 recipients.

The germline gives CDR1 SEHNR, CDR2 FQNEAQ (reference sequence). This CDR3 has 13 amino acids. The V gene lost 6 bases and the J gene lost 8 bases, with 16 bases spanning the gap. The data were produced by immunoSEQ multiplex PCR, yet TCRdb's version contains in-frame clones alone and is incomplete. The sample holds 90,000 or so clones; around 91% are singletons and the top ten take about 6.1%. In regard to this clone: Its matching antigen is unknown.

It was second doses at about 4 or about 12 weeks that were pooled. The chain employs TRBV7-9 and TRBJ1-2; no firm D call. The clonotype comes from an adult who received the AZD1222 COVID-19 vaccine. The sequencing here drew on peripheral blood, taken 28 days after the second AZD1222 dose. This CDR3 reads CASSFDELLGYTF. The CDR3, as DNA: TGTGCCAGCAGTTTCGACGAATTGTTGGGCTACACCTTC.